The present TCR beta chain was sequenced within a study of CD8 T cells in ankylosing spondylitis. Trimming took 5 bases from V and 5 from J; bases not matched to a gene: 11. The CDR3 is 17 amino acids. The germline V gene has CDR1 MDHEN and CDR2 SYDVKM. TCRdb called the 5' RACE reads again in MiXCR, with one record for every CDR3 protein. In the table there are a few hundred thousand distinct CDR3 sequences, 18% of which are singletons. This TCR was sampled from a male donor with ankylosing spondylitis or in good health (not recorded which). V gene TRBV28 combines with J gene TRBJ2-3; 12 bases line up with TRBD1. The specimen was blood, either unsorted or a sorted T cell fraction (not recorded which). The CDR3 sequence is CASSPRDRGLSGDTQYF. Here the CDR3 DNA reads TGTGCCAGCAGTCCTCGGGACAGGGGGCTCTCAGGAGATACGCAGTATTTT.